These T cell receptor beta chains were read from a single sample in a study of T-cell reconstitution after alpha-beta-depleted transplantation in children. In TCRdb, the PCR reads were re-called with MiXCR into one record per CDR3 protein. The sample shows approximately 170,000 distinct CDR3 sequences, around 10% of them seen only once. The sample consisted of PBMCs, taken before TCRalphabeta/CD19-depleted stem cell transplant. Every receptor here comes from a boy aged 2 to 10 with acute myeloid leukemia, due to receive a stem cell transplant. CDR3s include the opening cysteine and the closing phenylalanine or tryptophan. The order of the fields is V gene, J gene, CDR3 length, clone size, CDR3 protein. Only some rows state a clone size, as once, few, many or a class for expanded clones.

TRBV7-2	TRBJ2-5	17	medium-sized	CASSLAGVRGVIGTQYF
TRBV5-5	TRBJ2-1	17	many	CASSLAPTSGRGNEQFF
TRBV7-9	TRBJ2-7	12	many	CASSSGAREQYF
TRBV3-1	TRBJ1-2	13	many	CASSQDGRQNYTF
TRBV7-8	TRBJ1-2	13	few	CASSLGGRYGYTF
TRBV7-9	TRBJ1-4	15	-	CASSWGQGFNEKLFF
TRBV3-1	TRBJ2-2	16	many	CASSQVRAGGPGELFF
TRBV7-9	TRBJ1-2	14	many	CASSHNTVNYGYTF
TRBV11-2	TRBJ2-3	14	many	CASSSPKGGDTQYF
TRBV29-1	TRBJ2-5	15	many	CSVETGGPYQETQYF
TRBV10-1	TRBJ1-1	15	-	CASSGTGRGDTEAFF